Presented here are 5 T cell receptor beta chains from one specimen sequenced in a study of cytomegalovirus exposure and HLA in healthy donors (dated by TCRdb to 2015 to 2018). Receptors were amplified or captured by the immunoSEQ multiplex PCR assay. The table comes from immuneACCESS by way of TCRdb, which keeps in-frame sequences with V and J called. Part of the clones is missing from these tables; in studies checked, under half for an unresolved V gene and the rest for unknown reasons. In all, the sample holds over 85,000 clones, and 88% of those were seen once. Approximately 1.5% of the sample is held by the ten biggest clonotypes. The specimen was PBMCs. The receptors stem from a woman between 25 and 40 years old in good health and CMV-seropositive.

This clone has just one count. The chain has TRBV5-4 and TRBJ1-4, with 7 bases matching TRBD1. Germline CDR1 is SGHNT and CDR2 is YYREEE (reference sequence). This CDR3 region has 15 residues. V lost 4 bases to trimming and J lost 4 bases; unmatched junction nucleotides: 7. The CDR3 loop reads CASSVKTGSNEKLFF. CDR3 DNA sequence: TGTGCCAGCAGCGTGAAGACAGGGAGTAATGAAAAACTGTTTTTT.

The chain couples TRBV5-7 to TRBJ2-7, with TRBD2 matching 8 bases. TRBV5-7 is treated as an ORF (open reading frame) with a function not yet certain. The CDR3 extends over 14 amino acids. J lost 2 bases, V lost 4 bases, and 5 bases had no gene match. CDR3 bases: TGTGCCAGCAGCGTCGGGACTAGTACCTACGAGCAGTACTTC. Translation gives CASSVGTSTYEQYF.

CDR3 sequence (DNA): TGTGCCAGCAGCTTGGCGGAGGGCTTCGAGACCCAGTACTTC. It codes for CASSLAEGFETQYF. The chain has TRBV5-4 and TRBJ2-5, with a weak D call TRBD2 (6 bases). Trimming left V 0 bases short and J 5 bases short, with 11 bases between. Germline V lookup: CDR1 SGHNT, CDR2 YYREEE (reference sequence). The CDR3 length is 14 residues.

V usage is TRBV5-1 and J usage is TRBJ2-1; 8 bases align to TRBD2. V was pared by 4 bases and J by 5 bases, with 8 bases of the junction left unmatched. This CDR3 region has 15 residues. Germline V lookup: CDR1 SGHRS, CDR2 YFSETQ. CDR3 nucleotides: TGCGCCAGCAGCCAATGGACTAGCAGAGACAATGAGCAGTTCTTC. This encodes CASSQWTSRDNEQFF.

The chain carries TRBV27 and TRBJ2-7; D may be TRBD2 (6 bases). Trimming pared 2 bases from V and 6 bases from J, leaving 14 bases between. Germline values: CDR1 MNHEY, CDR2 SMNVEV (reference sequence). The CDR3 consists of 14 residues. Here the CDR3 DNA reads TGTGCCAGCAGTTTAGACGGGAGCTTGGCCGAGCAGTACTTC. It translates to CASSLDGSLAEQYF.